The 4 T cell receptor beta chains presented below share a single source sample, sequenced in a study of blood T cell repertoires in COVID-19. Sequenced by immunoSEQ multiplex PCR; TCRdb stores in-frame clones only, minus some. The table has 430,000 or so clones, around 90% seen once; the top ten hold roughly 0.84%. The specimen sequenced was peripheral blood. These receptors came from a man aged 18 to 29 with COVID-19, enrolled during active disease.

The genes are TRBV11-2 and TRBJ1-2, with a tentative D call TRBD1 (6 bases). The germline V gene encodes CDR1 SGHAT and CDR2 FQNNGV. The CDR3 covers 12 residues. Trimming left V 3 bases short and J 6 bases short, with 8 bases between. CDR3 sequence (DNA): TGTGCCAGCAGCTTTGGGGGCGATGGCTACACCTTC. Its translation: CASSFGGDGYTF.

J is TRBJ2-3 and V is TRBV29-1; tentatively, D is TRBD2 (5 bases). Germline loops: CDR1 SQVTM, CDR2 ANQGSEA. The length of the CDR3 is 13 residues. Trimming pared 5 bases from V and 2 bases from J, leaving 11 bases between. CDR3 sequence: CSVNPGFTDTQYF. CDR3 bases: TGCAGCGTTAATCCGGGGTTCACAGATACGCAGTATTTT.

CDR3 DNA: TGCGCCAGCAGCTTGGGGGAGGGATCGCAGTTCTTC. Translated, it gives CASSLGEGSQFF. The chain employs TRBV5-1 and TRBJ2-1; 7 bases agree with TRBD2. In germline, CDR1 is SGHRS, CDR2 YFSETQ. V trimming: 0 bases; J trimming: 12 bases; junction bases outside the gene matches: 3. CDR3 length: 12 amino acids.

The J gene is TRBJ2-2, the V gene TRBV12-5, with TRBD1 matching 10 bases. The CDR3 spans 14 residues. Germline-derived CDR1 and CDR2 are LGHNT and FRNRAP. The ends lost 8 bases at V and 6 bases at J; junction bases unmatched: 6. The CDR3 DNA reads TGTGCTAGTTCCGGGACAGGGGTCTCCGGGGAGCTGTTTTTT. Residues: CASSGTGVSGELFF.